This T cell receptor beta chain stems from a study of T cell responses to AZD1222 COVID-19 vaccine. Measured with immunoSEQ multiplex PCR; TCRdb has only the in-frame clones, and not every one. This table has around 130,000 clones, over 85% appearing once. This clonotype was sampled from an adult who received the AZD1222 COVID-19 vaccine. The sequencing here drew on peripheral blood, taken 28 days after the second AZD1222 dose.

The CDR3 nucleotides are TGTGCCAGCAGCCCCGAGGGTGTGAGGGCTAACTATGGCTACACCTTC. Protein sequence: CASSPEGVRANYGYTF. The J gene is TRBJ1-2, the V gene TRBV4-2; D is unresolved. Germline CDR1 and CDR2: LGHNA and YNFKEQ. This CDR3 contains 16 residues. The germline V and J ends were trimmed by 4 bases and 0 bases, with 15 bases remaining between them.